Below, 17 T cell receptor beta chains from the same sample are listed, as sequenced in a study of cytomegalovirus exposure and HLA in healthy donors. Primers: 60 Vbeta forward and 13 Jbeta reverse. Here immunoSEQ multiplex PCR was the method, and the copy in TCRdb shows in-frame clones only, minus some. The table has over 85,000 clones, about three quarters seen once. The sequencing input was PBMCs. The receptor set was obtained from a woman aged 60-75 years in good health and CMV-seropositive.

The CDR3 coding sequence is TGTGCCAGCAGTCGGACTAGCGGTAGCTACAATGAGCAGTTCTTC. Protein: CASSRTSGSYNEQFF. The chain has TRBV6-6 and TRBJ2-1; 10 nucleotides agree with TRBD2. Germline V lookup: CDR1 MNHNY, CDR2 SVGAGI (reference sequence). V lost 5 bases to trimming and J lost 3 bases; unmatched junction nucleotides: 4. CDR3 size: 15 residues.

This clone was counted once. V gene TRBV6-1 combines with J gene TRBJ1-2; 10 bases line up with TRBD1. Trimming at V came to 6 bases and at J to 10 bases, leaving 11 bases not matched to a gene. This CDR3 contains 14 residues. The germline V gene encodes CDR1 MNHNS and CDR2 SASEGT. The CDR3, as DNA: TGTGCCAGCAGACTGACTCCGGGACAGGGGACCTACACCTTC. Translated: CASRLTPGQGTYTF.

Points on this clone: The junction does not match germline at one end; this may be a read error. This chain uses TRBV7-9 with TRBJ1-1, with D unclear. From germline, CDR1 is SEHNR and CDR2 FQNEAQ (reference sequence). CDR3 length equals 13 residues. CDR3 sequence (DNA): TGTTCCAGCAGCTTAGAGAGCCGGACTGAAGCTTTCTTT. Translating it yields CSSSLESRTEAFF.

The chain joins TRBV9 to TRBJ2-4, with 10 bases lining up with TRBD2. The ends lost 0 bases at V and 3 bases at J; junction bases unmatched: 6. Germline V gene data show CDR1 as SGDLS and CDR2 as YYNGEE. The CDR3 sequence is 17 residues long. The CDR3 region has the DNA TGTGCCAGCAGCGTAGGTCCTAGCGGGAGAAGCAAAAACATTCAGTACTTC. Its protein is CASSVGPSGRSKNIQYF.

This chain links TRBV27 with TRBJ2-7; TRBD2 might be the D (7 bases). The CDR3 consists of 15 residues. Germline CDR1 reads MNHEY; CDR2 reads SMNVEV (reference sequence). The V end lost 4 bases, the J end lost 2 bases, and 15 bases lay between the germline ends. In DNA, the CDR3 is TGTGCCAGCAGTTGGGGGGCTAGCGGAGCCTACGAGCAGTACTTC. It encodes CASSWGASGAYEQYF.

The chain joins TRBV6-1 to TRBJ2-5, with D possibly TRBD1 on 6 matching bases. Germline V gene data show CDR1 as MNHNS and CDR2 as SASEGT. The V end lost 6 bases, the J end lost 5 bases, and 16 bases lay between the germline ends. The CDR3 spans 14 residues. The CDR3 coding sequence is TGTGCCAGCAGCAAAACAGGGTATCGGGAGACCCAGTACTTC. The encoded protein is CASSKTGYRETQYF.

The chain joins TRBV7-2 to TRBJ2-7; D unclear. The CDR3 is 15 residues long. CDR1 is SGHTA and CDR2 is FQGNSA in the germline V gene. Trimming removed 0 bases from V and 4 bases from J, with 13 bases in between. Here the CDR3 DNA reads TGTGCCAGCAGCTTAGCATGGGCCCCCGCGTACGAGCAGTACTTC. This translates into CASSLAWAPAYEQYF.

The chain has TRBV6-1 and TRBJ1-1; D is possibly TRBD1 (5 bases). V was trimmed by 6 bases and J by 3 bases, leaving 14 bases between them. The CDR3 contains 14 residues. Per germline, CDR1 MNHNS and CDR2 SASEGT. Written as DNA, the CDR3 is TGTGCCAGCAGACGCGCCCCGGGGGACACTGAAGCTTTCTTT. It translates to CASRRAPGDTEAFF.

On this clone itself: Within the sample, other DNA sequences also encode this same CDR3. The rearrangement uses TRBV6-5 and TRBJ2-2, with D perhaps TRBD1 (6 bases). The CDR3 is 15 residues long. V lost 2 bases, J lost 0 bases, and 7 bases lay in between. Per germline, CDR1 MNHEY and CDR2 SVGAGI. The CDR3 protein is CASSYGGTNTGELFF. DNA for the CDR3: TGTGCCAGCAGTTACGGGGGCACGAACACCGGGGAGCTGTTTTTT.

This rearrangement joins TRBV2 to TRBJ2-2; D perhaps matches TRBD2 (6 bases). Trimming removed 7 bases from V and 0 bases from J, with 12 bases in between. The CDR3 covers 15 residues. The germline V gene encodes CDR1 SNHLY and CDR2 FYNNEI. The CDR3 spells CASTQGTANTGELFF. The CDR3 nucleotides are TGTGCCAGCACCCAAGGGACTGCGAACACCGGGGAGCTGTTTTTT.

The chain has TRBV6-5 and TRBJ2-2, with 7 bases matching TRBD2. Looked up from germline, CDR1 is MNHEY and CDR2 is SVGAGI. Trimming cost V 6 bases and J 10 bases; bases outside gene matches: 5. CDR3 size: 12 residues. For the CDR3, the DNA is TGTGCCAGCAGGGGGGGGTTTTCGGAGCTGTTTTTT. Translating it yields CASRGGFSELFF.

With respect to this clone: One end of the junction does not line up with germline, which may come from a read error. CDR3 amino acids: CSSSLDWQGSSF. The CDR3 DNA is TGTTCCAGCAGCTTAGATTGGCAGGGCTCTTCCTTC. The genes are TRBV7-9 and TRBJ2-7; TRBD1 is a possible D gene (5 bases). Germline V gene sequence: CDR1 SEHNR, CDR2 FQNEAQ (reference sequence). The CDR3 contains 12 residues. Based on the CDR3 plus reference TRBV7-9 and TRBJ2-7, the full variable domain is DTGVSQNPRHKITKRGQNVTFRCDPISEHNRLYWYRQTLGQGPEFLTYFQNEAQLEKSRLLSDRFSAERPKGSFSTLEIQRTEQGDSAMYLCSSSLDWQGSSFGPGTRLTVT.

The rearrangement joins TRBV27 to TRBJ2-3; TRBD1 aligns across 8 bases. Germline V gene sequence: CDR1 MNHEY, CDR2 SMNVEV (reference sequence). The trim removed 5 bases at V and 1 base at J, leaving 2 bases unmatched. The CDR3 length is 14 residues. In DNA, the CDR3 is TGTGCCAGCAGTGCACAGGGGGGCACAGATACGCAGTATTTT. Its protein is CASSAQGGTDTQYF.

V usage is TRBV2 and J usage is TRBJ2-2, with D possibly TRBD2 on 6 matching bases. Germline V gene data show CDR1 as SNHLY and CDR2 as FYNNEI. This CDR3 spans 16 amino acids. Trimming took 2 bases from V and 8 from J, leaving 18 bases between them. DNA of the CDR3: TGTGCCAGCAGTGAAATCCAGCGGGCATTCTCAGGGGAGCTGTTTTTT. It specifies CASSEIQRAFSGELFF.

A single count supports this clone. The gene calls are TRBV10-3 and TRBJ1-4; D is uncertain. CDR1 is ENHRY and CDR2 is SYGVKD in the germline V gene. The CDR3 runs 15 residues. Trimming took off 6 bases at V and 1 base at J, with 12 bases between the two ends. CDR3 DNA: TGTGCCATCAGCGCTCGGGGAGAAACTAATGAAAAACTGTTTTTT. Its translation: CAISARGETNEKLFF.

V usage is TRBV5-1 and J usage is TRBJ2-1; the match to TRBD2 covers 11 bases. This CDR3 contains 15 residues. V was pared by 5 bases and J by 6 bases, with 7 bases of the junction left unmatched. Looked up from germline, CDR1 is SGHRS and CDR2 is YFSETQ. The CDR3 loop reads CASRPLAGALNEQFF. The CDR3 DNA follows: TGCGCCAGCAGGCCACTAGCGGGAGCTCTCAATGAGCAGTTCTTC. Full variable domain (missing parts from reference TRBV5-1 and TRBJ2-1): KAGVTQTPRYLIKTRGQQVTLSCSPISGHRSVSWYQQTPGQGLQFLFEYFSETQRNKGNFPGRFSGRQFSNSRSEMNVSTLELGDSALYLCASRPLAGALNEQFFGPGTRLTVL.

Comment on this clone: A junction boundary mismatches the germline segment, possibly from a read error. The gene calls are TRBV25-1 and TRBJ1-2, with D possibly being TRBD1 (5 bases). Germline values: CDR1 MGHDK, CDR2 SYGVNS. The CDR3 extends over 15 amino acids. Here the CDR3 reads CAPMGGERLWLHLAF. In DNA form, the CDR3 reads TGTGCCCCAATGGGGGGGGAAAGGCTATGGCTACACTTAGCCTTC.